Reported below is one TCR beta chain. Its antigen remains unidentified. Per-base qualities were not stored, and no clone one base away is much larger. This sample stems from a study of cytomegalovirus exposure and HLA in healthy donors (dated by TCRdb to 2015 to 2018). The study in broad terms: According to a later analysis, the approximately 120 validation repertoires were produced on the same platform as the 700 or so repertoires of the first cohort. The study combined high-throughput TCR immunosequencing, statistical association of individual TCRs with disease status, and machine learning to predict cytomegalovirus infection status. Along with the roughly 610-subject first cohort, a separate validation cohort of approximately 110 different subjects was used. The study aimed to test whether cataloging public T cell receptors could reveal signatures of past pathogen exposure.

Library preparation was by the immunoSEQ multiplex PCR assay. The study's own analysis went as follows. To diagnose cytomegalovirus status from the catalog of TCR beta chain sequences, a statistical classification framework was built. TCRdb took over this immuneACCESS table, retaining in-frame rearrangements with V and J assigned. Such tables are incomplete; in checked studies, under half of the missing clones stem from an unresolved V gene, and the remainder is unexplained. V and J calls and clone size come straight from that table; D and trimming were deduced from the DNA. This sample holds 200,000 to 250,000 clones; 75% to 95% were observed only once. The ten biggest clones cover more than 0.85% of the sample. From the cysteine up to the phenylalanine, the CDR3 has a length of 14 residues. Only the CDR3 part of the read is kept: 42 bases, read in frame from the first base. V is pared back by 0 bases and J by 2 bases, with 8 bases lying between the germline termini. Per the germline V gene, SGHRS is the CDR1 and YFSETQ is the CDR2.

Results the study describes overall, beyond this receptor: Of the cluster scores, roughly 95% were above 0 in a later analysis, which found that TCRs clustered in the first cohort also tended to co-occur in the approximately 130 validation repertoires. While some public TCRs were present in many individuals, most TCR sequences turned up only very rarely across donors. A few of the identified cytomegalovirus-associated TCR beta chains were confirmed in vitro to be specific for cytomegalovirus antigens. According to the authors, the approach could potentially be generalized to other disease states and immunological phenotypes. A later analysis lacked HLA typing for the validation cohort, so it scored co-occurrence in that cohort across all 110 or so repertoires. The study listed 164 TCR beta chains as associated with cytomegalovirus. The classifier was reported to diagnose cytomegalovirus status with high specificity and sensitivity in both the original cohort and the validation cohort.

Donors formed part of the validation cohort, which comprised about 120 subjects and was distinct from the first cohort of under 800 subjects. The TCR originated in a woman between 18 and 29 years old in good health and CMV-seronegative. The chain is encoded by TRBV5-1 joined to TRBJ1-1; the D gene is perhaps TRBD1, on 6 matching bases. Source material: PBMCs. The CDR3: CASSLEQGNTEAFF. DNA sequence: TGCGCCAGCAGCTTGGAACAGGGAAACACTGAAGCTTTCTTT. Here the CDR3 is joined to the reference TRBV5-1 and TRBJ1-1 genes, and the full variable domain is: KAGVTQTPRYLIKTRGQQVTLSCSPISGHRSVSWYQQTPGQGLQFLFEYFSETQRNKGNFPGRFSGRQFSNSRSEMNVSTLELGDSALYLCASSLEQGNTEAFFGQGTRLTVV.